Here is one TCR beta chain with its context. This entry is derived from a study of blood T cell repertoires in COVID-19. As for the study in general: Donors in the United States, Italy and Spain gave samples during acute or convalescent COVID-19.

Clones were sequenced by immunoSEQ multiplex PCR, and TCRdb holds only the in-frame ones, with some missing. The sample lists more than 250,000 clones, over 65% occurring once. Germline V CDR1 and CDR2: LGHNT, FRNRAP. With 4 bases clipped from V and 0 bases from J, the junction kept 6 bases outside the gene matches. The CDR3 has 16 residues. The V call is TRBV12-5, the J call TRBJ2-1, with 7 bases fitting TRBD1. The sequenced sample consisted of peripheral blood. The source is a man in his fifties or sixties who had recovered from COVID-19. The CDR3 sequence: CASGSRQGSSYNEQFF. The CDR3 DNA reads TGTGCTAGTGGTTCGCGACAGGGCAGCTCCTACAATGAGCAGTTCTTC. The full variable domain, completed using reference TRBV12-5 and TRBJ2-1, is DARVTQTPRHKVTEMGQEVTMRCQPILGHNTVFWYRQTMMQGLELLAYFRNRAPLDDSGMPKDRFSAEMPDATLATLKIQPSEPRDSAVYFCASGSRQGSSYNEQFFGPGTRLTVL.